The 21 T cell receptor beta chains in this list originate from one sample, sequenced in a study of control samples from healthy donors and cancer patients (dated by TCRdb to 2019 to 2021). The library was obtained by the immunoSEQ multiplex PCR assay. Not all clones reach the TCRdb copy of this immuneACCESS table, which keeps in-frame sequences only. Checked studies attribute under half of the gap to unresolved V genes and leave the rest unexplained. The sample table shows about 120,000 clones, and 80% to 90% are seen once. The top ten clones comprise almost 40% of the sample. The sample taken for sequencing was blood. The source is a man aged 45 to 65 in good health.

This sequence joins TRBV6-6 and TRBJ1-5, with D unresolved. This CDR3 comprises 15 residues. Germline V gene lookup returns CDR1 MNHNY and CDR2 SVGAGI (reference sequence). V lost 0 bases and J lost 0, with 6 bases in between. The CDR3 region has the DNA TGTGCCAGCAGTTACTCACAGCTTAGCAATCAGCCCCAGCATTTT. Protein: CASSYSQLSNQPQHF.

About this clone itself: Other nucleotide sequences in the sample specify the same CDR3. The CDR3 protein is CAGTGNYGYTF. The CDR3 coding sequence is TGTGCCGGGACAGGGAATTATGGCTACACCTTC. The chain joins TRBV30 to TRBJ1-2, with 9 positions matching TRBD1. J gave up 5 bases and V 8 bases, and 3 bases lay outside the gene matches. Germline V lookup: CDR1 GTSNPN, CDR2 SVGIG (reference sequence). This CDR3 contains 11 residues. The full variable domain, completed using reference TRBV30 and TRBJ1-2, is SQTIHQWPATLVQPVGSPLSLECTVEGTSNPNLYWYRQAAGRGLQLLFYSVGIGQISSEVPQNLSASRPQDRQFILSSKKLLLSDSGFYLCAGTGNYGYTFGSGTRLTVV.

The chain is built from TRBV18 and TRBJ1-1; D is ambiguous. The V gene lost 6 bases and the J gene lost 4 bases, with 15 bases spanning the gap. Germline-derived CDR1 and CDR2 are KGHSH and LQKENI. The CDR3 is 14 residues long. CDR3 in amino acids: CASSPIGRATEAFF. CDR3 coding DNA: TGTGCCAGCTCCCCCATAGGGAGGGCCACTGAAGCTTTCTTT.

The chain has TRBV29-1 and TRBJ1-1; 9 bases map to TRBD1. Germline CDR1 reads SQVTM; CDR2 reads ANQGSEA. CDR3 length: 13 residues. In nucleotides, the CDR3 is TGCAGTCCCTGGGGGGACAGGGAAGGTGAAGCTTTCTTT. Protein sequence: CSPWGDREGEAFF. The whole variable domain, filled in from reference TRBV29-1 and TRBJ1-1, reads SAVISQKPSRDICQRGTSLTIQCQVDSQVTMMFWYRQQPGQSLTLIATANQGSEATYESGFVIDKFPISRPNLTFSTLTVSNMSPEDSSIYLCSPWGDREGEAFFGQGTRLTVV.

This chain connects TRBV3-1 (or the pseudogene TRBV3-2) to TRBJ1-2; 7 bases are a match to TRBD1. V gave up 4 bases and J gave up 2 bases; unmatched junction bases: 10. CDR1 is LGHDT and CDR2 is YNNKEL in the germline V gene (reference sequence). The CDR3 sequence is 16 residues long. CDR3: CASSPPPPQGNYGYTF. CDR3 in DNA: TGTGCCAGCAGCCCACCCCCCCCACAGGGGAACTATGGCTACACCTTC.

Written as DNA, the CDR3 is TGTGCCAGCAGGCCCGGCCAGGGGAAAGATACGCAGTATTTT. This gives the protein CASRPGQGKDTQYF. V and J are TRBV6-6 and TRBJ2-3; tentative D call: TRBD1 (6 bases). Germline lookup yields CDR1 MNHNY and CDR2 SVGAGI (reference sequence). Trimming pared 6 bases from V and 5 bases from J, leaving 15 bases between. The CDR3 length is 14 residues.

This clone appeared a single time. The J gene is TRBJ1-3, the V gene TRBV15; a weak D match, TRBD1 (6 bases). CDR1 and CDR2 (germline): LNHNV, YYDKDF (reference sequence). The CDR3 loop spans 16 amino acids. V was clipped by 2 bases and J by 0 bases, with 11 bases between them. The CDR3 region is CATSRKGGHSGNTIYF. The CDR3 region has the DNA TGTGCCACCAGCAGAAAGGGGGGACACTCTGGAAACACCATATATTTT.

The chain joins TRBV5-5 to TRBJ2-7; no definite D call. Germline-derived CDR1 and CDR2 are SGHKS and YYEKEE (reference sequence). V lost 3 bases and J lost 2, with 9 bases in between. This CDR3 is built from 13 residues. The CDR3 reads CASSSVATYEQYF. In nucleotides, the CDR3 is TGTGCCAGCAGCTCGGTGGCAACCTACGAGCAGTACTTC. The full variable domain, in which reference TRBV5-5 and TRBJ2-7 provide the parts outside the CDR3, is DAGVTQSPTHLIKTRGQQVTLRCSPISGHKSVSWYQQVLGQGPQFIFQYYEKEERGRGNFPDRFSARQFPNYSSELNVNALLLGDSALYLCASSSVATYEQYFGPGTRLTVT.

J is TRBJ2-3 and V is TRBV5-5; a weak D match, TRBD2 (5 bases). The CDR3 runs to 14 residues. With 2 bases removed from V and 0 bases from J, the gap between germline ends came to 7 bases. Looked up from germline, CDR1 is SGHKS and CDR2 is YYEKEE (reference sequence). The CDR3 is CASSFRTSTDTQYF. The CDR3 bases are TGTGCCAGCAGCTTTAGGACTAGCACAGATACGCAGTATTTT.

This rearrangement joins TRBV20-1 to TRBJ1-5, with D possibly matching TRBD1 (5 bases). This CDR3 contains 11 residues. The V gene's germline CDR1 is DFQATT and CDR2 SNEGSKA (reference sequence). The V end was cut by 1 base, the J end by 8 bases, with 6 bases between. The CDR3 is CSARGGEPQHF. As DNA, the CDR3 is TGCAGTGCTAGAGGGGGGGAGCCCCAGCATTTT.

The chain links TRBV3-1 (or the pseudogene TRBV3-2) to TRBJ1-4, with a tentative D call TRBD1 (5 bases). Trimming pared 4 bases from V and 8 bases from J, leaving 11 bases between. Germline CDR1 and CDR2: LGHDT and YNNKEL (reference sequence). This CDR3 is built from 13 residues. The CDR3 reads CASSPRVGEKLFF. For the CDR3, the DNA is TGTGCCAGCAGCCCCAGGGTAGGCGAAAAACTGTTTTTT.

The CDR3 protein is CASSWGDQTGNTEAFF. CDR3 sequence (DNA): TGCGCCAGCAGCTGGGGTGACCAGACAGGGAACACTGAAGCTTTCTTT. The chain carries TRBV5-1 and TRBJ1-1; TRBD1 is a possible D gene (6 bases). Trimming stripped 3 bases from V and 1 base from J, with 16 bases between. Germline loops: CDR1 SGHRS, CDR2 YFSETQ. The CDR3 extends over 16 amino acids.

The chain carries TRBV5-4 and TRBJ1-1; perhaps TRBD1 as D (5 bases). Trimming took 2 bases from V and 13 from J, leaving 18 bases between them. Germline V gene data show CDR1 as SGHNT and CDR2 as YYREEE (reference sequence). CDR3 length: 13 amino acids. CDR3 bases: TGTGCCAGCAGCTTCGGGACCGTCGAGATCGGTTTCTTT. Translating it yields CASSFGTVEIGFF.

CDR3: CASSSGALYNEQFF. In DNA form, the CDR3 reads TGTGCCAGCAGCTCGGGGGCCCTCTACAATGAGCAGTTCTTC. The chain couples TRBV5-6 to TRBJ2-1, with D possibly called TRBD1 or TRBD2 (6 bases each). Germline CDR1 is SGHDT and CDR2 is YYEEEE. Trimming cost V 3 bases and J 3 bases, with 10 bases left between them. This CDR3 is 14 amino acids long.

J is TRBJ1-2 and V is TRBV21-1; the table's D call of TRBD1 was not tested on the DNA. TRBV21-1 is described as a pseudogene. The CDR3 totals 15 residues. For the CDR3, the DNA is TGTGCCACCCCCAGGGAGGGACAGGGTAACTATGGCTACACCTTC. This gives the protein CATPREGQGNYGYTF.

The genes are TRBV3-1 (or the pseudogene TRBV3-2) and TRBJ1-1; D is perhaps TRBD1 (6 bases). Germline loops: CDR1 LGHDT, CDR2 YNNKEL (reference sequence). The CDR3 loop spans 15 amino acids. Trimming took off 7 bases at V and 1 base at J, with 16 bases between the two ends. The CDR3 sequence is CASTVSGGANTEAFF. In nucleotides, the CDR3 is TGTGCCAGCACAGTGTCGGGGGGGGCGAACACTGAAGCTTTCTTT.

The CDR3 nucleotides are TGTGCCAGCAGTTTACGACCTCGAGGGTACAATGAGCAGTTCTTC. Its translation is CASSLRPRGYNEQFF. The chain joins TRBV27 to TRBJ2-1, with D possibly TRBD2 on 5 matching bases. Trimming left V 2 bases short and J 4 bases short, with 12 bases between. Per the germline V gene, CDR1 is MNHEY and CDR2 is SMNVEV (reference sequence). The CDR3 contains 15 residues.

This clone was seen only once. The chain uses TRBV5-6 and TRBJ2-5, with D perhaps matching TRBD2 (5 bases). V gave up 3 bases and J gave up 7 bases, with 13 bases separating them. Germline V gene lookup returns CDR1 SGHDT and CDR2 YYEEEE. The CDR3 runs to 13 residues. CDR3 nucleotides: TGTGCCAGCAGCTCTATAGCTGCGGGGACCCAGTACTTC. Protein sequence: CASSSIAAGTQYF.

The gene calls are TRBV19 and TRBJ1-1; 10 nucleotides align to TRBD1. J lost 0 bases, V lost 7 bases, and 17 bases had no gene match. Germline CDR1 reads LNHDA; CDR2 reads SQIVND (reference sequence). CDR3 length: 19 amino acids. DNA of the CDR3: TGTGCCAGTACTAAAAGGACAGGGGGGATTTCAACCATGAACACTGAAGCTTTCTTT. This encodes CASTKRTGGISTMNTEAFF. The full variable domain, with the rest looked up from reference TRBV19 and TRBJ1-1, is DGGITQSPKYLFRKEGQNVTLSCEQNLNHDAMYWYRQDPGQGLRLIYYSQIVNDFQKGDIAEGYSVSREKKESFPLTVTSAQKNPTAFYLCASTKRTGGISTMNTEAFFGQGTRLTVV.

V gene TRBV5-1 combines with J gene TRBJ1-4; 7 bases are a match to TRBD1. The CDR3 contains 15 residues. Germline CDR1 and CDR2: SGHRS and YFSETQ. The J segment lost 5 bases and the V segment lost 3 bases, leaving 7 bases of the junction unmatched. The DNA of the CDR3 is TGCGCCAGCAGCTCACAACAGGGGTTAAATGAAAAACTGTTTTTT. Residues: CASSSQQGLNEKLFF.

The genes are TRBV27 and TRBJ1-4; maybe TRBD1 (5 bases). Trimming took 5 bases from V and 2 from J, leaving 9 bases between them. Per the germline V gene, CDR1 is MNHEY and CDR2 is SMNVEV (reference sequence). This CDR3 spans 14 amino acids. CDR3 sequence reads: CASSRDPTNEKLFF. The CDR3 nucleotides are TGTGCCAGCAGTCGGGACCCGACTAATGAAAAACTGTTTTTT.